The source of this TCR beta chain is a study of blood T cell repertoires in COVID-19. The overall study: Nucleic acid was either cDNA or gDNA, and it came from T cells, B-cell-depleted T cells, or PBMCs.

Original processing notes: Estimation of nucleated cell counts was performed using reference gene primer amplification. Clones were read by immunoSEQ multiplex PCR, and TCRdb kept only the in-frame ones, dropping some. The D gene and trimming were derived from the DNA, and the V and J assignments and clone size from that table. The data contain 65,000 to 85,000 clones, around 88% of them singletons. CDR3 length: 14 residues. Germline V gene data show CDR1 as SQVTM and CDR2 as ANQGSEA. V trimming: 6 bases; J trimming: 5 bases; junction bases outside the gene matches: 9. Seattle enrolled patients during active infection and tracked them longitudinally.

J is TRBJ1-2 and V is TRBV29-1; 10 nucleotides align to TRBD1. This clonotype was sampled from a man aged 80 or over with COVID-19, enrolled during active disease. Input material: peripheral blood. The CDR3 nucleotides are TGCAGCGTAACCGGGACAGGGGAGGATTATGGCTACACCTTC. It codes for CSVTGTGEDYGYTF.